This entry concerns a single T cell receptor beta chain. The antigen this receptor binds is unknown. No quality values exist for individual bases; no much larger clone is one base distant. CDR1 and CDR2 are read off the germline V gene as SGDLS and YYNGEE. V loses 3 bases of germline sequence and J loses 9 bases, and the interval between the two ends is 13 bases. Reading from cysteine to phenylalanine, the CDR3 counts 13 amino acids. Here the CDR3 DNA is all that survives: 39 bases in frame from base 1. In total, around 600 healthy bone marrow donors made up the cohort. At the time of sampling, every cohort member was nominally healthy, though immune exposures that went unrecorded were likely present. The donor was CMV seropositive and belonged to the group of 250 to 300 seropositive cohort members. A peripheral blood sample was collected from each donor, and TCR beta sequencing was performed on peripheral blood mononuclear cells. Genomic DNA was extracted from the blood cell samples with the Qiagen DNeasy Blood Extraction Kit.

This sample stems from a study of cytomegalovirus exposure and HLA in healthy donors (dated by TCRdb to the late 2010s). As for the study more broadly: In an earlier analysis of under 750 of the donors, around 300 Gb of sequence data and 90 million to 120 million unique TCR beta sequences from 150 million to 200 million T cells were reported. An early release covering some 640 HLA-typed donors comprised 300 to 350 gigabases of sequencing data and around 85 million unique TCR sequences. Of the approximately 400 genotyped donors, around 81% fell in the genetic ancestry cluster associated with self-reported Caucasian donors. The study aimed to test whether cataloging public T cell receptors could reveal signatures of past pathogen exposure. Using immunosequencing, the study profiled T cell repertoires from approximately 700 subjects and related those repertoires to cytomegalovirus serostatus. Besides the first cohort of around 670 subjects, a separate validation cohort made up of around 120 different subjects was used. The study combined high-throughput TCR immunosequencing, statistical association of individual TCRs with disease status, and machine learning to predict cytomegalovirus infection status. To study patterns of TCR occurrence, a later analysis re-analyzed previously published TCR beta repertoires from several hundred donors and added high-resolution HLA genotyping. The later analysis used no new phenotypic data to find candidate immune exposures, relying instead on TCR beta sequences and their occurrence across donors. An earlier analysis of about 620 of the donors applied high-throughput TCR beta sequencing to assess whether each TCR beta V gene segment acted as functional or pseudogenic. Donor age, sex, ethnicity and CMV serostatus were compiled together with the repertoire data. A later genetic analysis took genome-wide SNP genotypes for 398 of the 666 donors and used that subset as a discovery cohort. All discovery cohort repertoires had been generated on a single sequencing platform. Both class I and class II loci were covered by HLA typing, at four-digit resolution. Typing coverage differed by locus: A, B, C, DRB1 and DQB1 were typed in about 629-640 donors, DQA1 in about 560, DPA1 in 600 to 610, and DPB1 in just under 490. Because of strong linkage in the cohort, roughly five DR-DQ haplotypes were treated as single units for association and clustering. Among some 400 genotyped donors of the cohort, an average of about 240,000 unique TCR beta nucleotide sequences was sequenced per donor, of which roughly 17% were non-productive.

What the authors observed across the whole study: Because counts were too low, fewer than 20 rarely observed V segments, including chromosome 9 orphons, were excluded from the earlier analysis of several hundred of the donors. In the study, about 150 TCR beta chains were listed as associated with cytomegalovirus. In a later analysis, several top co-occurrence clusters were reported to appear linked to parvovirus B19, influenza, CMV and Epstein-Barr virus. According to a later analysis, most CMV-associated TCR beta chains appeared to be HLA-restricted, and the HLA associations seemed to be driven largely by CMV exposure. CMV serostatus was the only immune exposure information available for the cohort. Correlated functional status among segregating V segments might be attributable to linkage disequilibrium, but an unknown experimental factor could not be ruled out. Across donors, most TCR sequences were observed very rarely, whereas some public TCRs were present in many individuals. HLA typing was unavailable for some donors at each locus, so association tests used only the typed subset. A group of highly shared sequence variants was considered likely to be a technical artifact of the sequencing pipeline. Broadly in line with IMGT annotations, most TCR beta V segments showed up in productive rearrangements about 87% or about 30% of the time in an earlier analysis of 450 to 600 of the donors. In a later analysis, the rate of TCR association differed among HLA loci, with DRB1 alleles having the most associated TCRs and HLA-C alleles having the fewest. Assigning TCR associations to individual alleles was difficult when HLA alleles, especially DR and DQ, strongly co-occurred. In both the original and validation cohorts, the classifier was reported to diagnose cytomegalovirus status with high specificity and sensitivity. In a later analysis, HLA-associated TCR beta chains showed more clonal expansion and lower generation probabilities than non-associated chains that were equally common. A few of the identified cytomegalovirus-associated TCR beta chains were confirmed in vitro to be specific for cytomegalovirus antigens. At a false discovery rate of 0.05, a later analysis linked 15,000 to 20,000 TCR beta sequences to specific HLA alleles. A further reported finding was that TCR beta sequences accurately predicted the HLA-A and HLA-B alleles for most subjects in the first cohort. According to the authors, the approach could potentially be generalized to other disease states and immunological phenotypes. The 87-base-pair reads could not distinguish some IMGT-functional V segments, including TRBV6-2 and TRBV6-3, so those segments were excluded. Only TCR beta chains were sequenced in this cohort, and the absence of alpha or paired-chain data limited detectable features. Sequencing depth was assumed to be roughly uniform across donors in the presence/absence analyses, though that assumption may not hold. Compared with the 666-donor mean, donors in an Asian-associated ancestry cluster had fewer N-insertions in productive TCRs, according to a later genetic analysis. An association between a missense DCLRE1C variant and V-gene and J-gene trimming of TCR beta chains was found in a later genetic analysis and replicated in an independent cohort.

The library was prepared using the immunoSEQ multiplex PCR assay. The multiplex PCR relied on a mix of 60 forward primers for TCR Vbeta segments and 13 reverse primers for TCR Jbeta segments. Amplification of the CDR3 region of rearranged TCR beta genes was performed with a multiplex PCR assay on genomic DNA. Amplified TCR beta libraries were sequenced as 87-base-pair reads on the Illumina HiSeq System. For the original study's pipeline: Across the 640 or so repertoires, a later analysis counted roughly 84 million unique TCR beta chains, some 11 million of which were shared by at least two donors. Raw reads were error-corrected and collapsed into unique sequences with a nearest-neighbor algorithm that merged closely related sequences to remove PCR and sequencing errors. To assign V, D and J gene segments, CDR3 sequences were aligned to IMGT reference sequences. For a sequence to be retained, a match of at least six nucleotides was required to both a V gene segment and a J gene segment. Rearrangements were classified as productive when the CDR3 lacked stop codons and remained in frame with V and J, and all other rearrangements were classified as non-productive. Following IMGT convention, CDR3 was defined as the stretch from the second conserved V-encoded cysteine to the conserved J-encoded phenylalanine. The earlier analysis of about 590 of the donors excluded sequences that lacked an unambiguous match to a single V gene segment. In an earlier analysis of 450 to 700 of the donors, V segments were called functional above 56.7% productive rearrangements and were called segregating when the between-donor standard deviation exceeded 5%. To diagnose cytomegalovirus status from the catalog of TCR beta chain sequences, a statistical classification framework was built. V and J gene assignment, in a later analysis, came from comparing TCR nucleotide sequences with IMGT/GENE-DB human TR gene sequences. In a later analysis, CDR3 sequences and most-parsimonious VDJ recombination scenarios were assigned using the TCRdist pipeline. In a later analysis, each TCR beta chain was defined by its CDR3 amino acid sequence together with its V-gene family, and reads lacking a unique V-gene family were excluded. To address suspected cross-contamination and a sequencing artifact, a later analysis removed a few hundred highly shared, low-generation-probability nucleotide sequences. In a later analysis, a clonal expansion index was calculated for each public chain from normalized within-repertoire ranks of inferred template counts. In a later analysis, generation probabilities were computed with a VDJ recombination model fitted to out-of-frame rearrangements, and the resulting probabilities were checked against IGoR. In a later analysis, hypergeometric tests were used to score TCR-TCR, TCR-HLA and TCR-CMV co-occurrence, with a repertoire-size bias correction applied to TCR pairs. In a later analysis, false discovery rates were estimated by permuting HLA or CMV assignments 20 times. In a later analysis, co-occurring TCRs were grouped using DBSCAN, with TCRdist sequence similarity added in when clustering inside HLA-allele-positive subsets. Repertoires with fewer than 30,000 or more than 120,000 public chains, plus five repertoires with anomalous nucleotide sharing, were excluded from co-occurrence clustering. Sourced from immuneACCESS, this table was stored by TCRdb with only in-frame sequences that have V and J called. A share of the clones is absent; for the studies checked, an unresolved V gene accounts for under half, and the remainder has no known explanation. V and J calls and clone size are as listed in that table; D and trimming were resolved from the DNA. Counted in this sample were about 90,000 clones; roughly 76% of them appeared once. The top ten clonotypes cover around 19% of the sample.

Rearrangement joined TRBV9 to TRBJ2-1, with TRBD1 as a weak D call on 5 bases. The TCR was taken from a woman aged 55-70 years in good health and CMV-seropositive. Specimen: PBMCs. Here the CDR3 is given as CASSEGPSSEQFF. The bases read TGTGCCAGCAGCGAGGGGCCCTCCTCTGAGCAGTTCTTC.